This T cell receptor (beta chain) was sequenced in a study of blood T cell repertoires in COVID-19. The data were produced by immunoSEQ multiplex PCR, yet TCRdb's version contains in-frame clones alone and is incomplete. Here the sample spans approximately 300,000 clones, around nine tenths being singletons. The sequence came from a woman aged 25 to 45 with COVID-19, enrolled during active disease. Material: peripheral blood.

CDR3 residues: CASSQDRGPTYEQYF. The DNA of the CDR3 is TGTGCCAGTAGCCAGGACAGGGGGCCTACCTACGAGCAGTACTTC. This chain connects TRBV19 to TRBJ2-7; 11 bases fit TRBD1. V dropped 6 bases and J dropped 2; count of bases not matched to a gene: 6. Germline CDR1 reads LNHDA; CDR2 reads SQIVND (reference sequence). This CDR3 spans 15 amino acids.